A selection of T cell receptor beta chains follows, all from one sample in a study of T cells in Graves' hyperthyroidism and ophthalmopathy. One entry per CDR3 protein, called by TCRdb with MiXCR from the multiplex PCR reads. Counted here are approximately 330,000 distinct CDR3 sequences, 21% occurring once; the ten biggest clones make up over 40%. The sample was blood. The receptors here all came from a woman between 50 and 59 years old with Graves' hyperthyroidism. The CDR3 runs from the conserved cysteine through the conserved F or W. D genes are given only for firm matches. The size entry is marked missing in some rows and otherwise reads once, few, many or a size class.

clone size	V gene	J gene	D gene	CDR3 protein	CDR3 DNA
many	TRBV20-1	TRBJ2-1	NA	CSATDWGAYNEQFF	TGCAGTGCTACCGATTGGGGGGCCTACAATGAGCAGTTCTTC
few	TRBV29-1	TRBJ1-2	NA	CSAGTANYGYTF	TGCAGCGCGGGGACCGCTAACTATGGCTACACCTTC
NA	TRBV19	TRBJ2-7	NA	CASRLASSYEQYF	TGTGCCAGTAGGTTAGCAAGCTCCTACGAGCAGTACTTC
many	TRBV20-1	TRBJ1-2	NA	CSARDTNLGLAGGYTF	TGCAGTGCTAGAGATACGAATCTTGGGCTGGCCGGTGGCTACACCTTC
NA	TRBV28	TRBJ2-1	TRBD2	CASSPPPGTRGSSYNEQFF	TGTGCCAGCAGTCCCCCACCCGGGACTAGGGGAAGCTCCTACAATGAGCAGTTCTTC
NA	TRBV2	TRBJ1-2	NA	CASSEGFGYGYTF	TGTGCCAGCAGTGAGGGTTTCGGGTATGGCTACACCTTC
many	TRBV30	TRBJ1-5	TRBD1	CAWSKTRTGREPQHF	TGTGCCTGGAGTAAAACCCGGACAGGGAGAGAGCCCCAGCATTTT
NA	TRBV28	TRBJ1-1	NA	CASSRRPLNTEAFF	TGTGCCAGCAGCCGACGACCCCTGAACACTGAAGCTTTCTTT
many	TRBV2	TRBJ1-2	TRBD1	CASSDQGANGYTF	TGTGCCAGCAGTGACCAGGGGGCTAATGGCTACACCTTC
NA	TRBV9	TRBJ2-2	NA	CASSVVDIGELFF	TGTGCCAGCAGCGTAGTAGATATCGGGGAGCTGTTTTTT
few	TRBV28	TRBJ2-5	TRBD2	CASSKAGGVETQYF	TGTGCCAGCAGTAAAGCGGGAGGGGTTGAGACCCAGTACTTC
NA	TRBV28	TRBJ1-2	TRBD1	CASSFSGRGGTGGADGYTF	TGTGCCAGCAGCTTCTCCGGGCGGGGCGGGACAGGGGGCGCGGATGGCTACACCTTC
many	TRBV20-1	TRBJ2-7	NA	CSAPTTDTYEQYF	TGCAGTGCCCCGACGACAGATACCTACGAGCAGTACTTC
few	TRBV19	TRBJ1-4	TRBD1	CASSISVKGGTGPEKLFF	TGTGCCAGTAGTATATCGGTAAAAGGAGGGACAGGACCCGAAAAACTGTTTTTT
few	TRBV11-2	TRBJ2-2	NA	CASSLVPGTGELFF	TGTGCCAGCAGCTTAGTGCCGGGCACCGGGGAGCTGTTTTTT
NA	TRBV2	TRBJ1-2	NA	CASSGVTGYGYTF	TGTGCCAGCAGTGGAGTGACAGGCTATGGCTACACCTTC
NA	TRBV13	TRBJ2-4	NA	CASSLGGYKNIQYF	TGTGCCAGCAGCTTAGGGGGTTACAAAAACATTCAGTACTTC
NA	TRBV2	TRBJ2-2	TRBD1	CASRQTVTGGNGELFF	TGTGCCAGCCGCCAGACAGTGACAGGGGGCAACGGGGAGCTGTTTTTT